These 25 T cell receptor beta chains were sequenced from one sample in a study of T cell responses to AZD1222 COVID-19 vaccine. Profiled with immunoSEQ multiplex PCR; TCRdb holds only in-frame clones, not every one. The data contain some 130,000 clones, 75% to 90% of them singletons. This material consisted of peripheral blood, taken on day 0 of AZD1222 vaccination. These receptors all come from an adult in good health.

This clone was picked up one time. V usage is TRBV2 and J usage is TRBJ2-3, with 8 positions matching TRBD1. Trimming took 5 bases from V and 1 from J; bases not matched to a gene: 5. Germline V gene sequence: CDR1 SNHLY, CDR2 FYNNEI. CDR3 length: 15 amino acids. CDR3 loop: CASSRQGSGTDTQYF. DNA of the CDR3: TGTGCCAGCAGTCGACAGGGGTCAGGCACAGATACGCAGTATTTT.

The chain has TRBV5-1 and TRBJ2-5; 8 positions agree with TRBD1. Per germline, CDR1 SGHRS and CDR2 YFSETQ. J gave up 5 bases and V 0 bases, and 3 bases lay outside the gene matches. This CDR3 has 14 residues. The CDR3 DNA reads TGCGCCAGCAGCTTGGGACAGGGGAAGGAGACCCAGTACTTC. Amino acids: CASSLGQGKETQYF.

The chain uses TRBV21-1 and TRBJ1-1. TRBV21-1 is assigned pseudogene status. This CDR3 has 20 amino acids. CDR3 coding DNA: TGTGCCAGCAGCAAAGTAAACAGTAGGTGGGCGGGACACCCGAACACTGAAGCTTTCTTT. Residues: CASSKVNSRWAGHPNTEAFF.

J is TRBJ1-4 and V is TRBV5-6, with 9 bases fitting TRBD1. This CDR3 has 15 residues. Trimming removed 6 bases from V and 6 bases from J; junction bases left unmatched: 9. CDR1 and CDR2 from the germline V gene are SGHDT and YYEEEE. The CDR3: CASNSRDRVYEKLFF. CDR3 DNA: TGTGCCAGCAACTCCCGGGACAGGGTTTATGAAAAACTGTTTTTT.

The V call is TRBV6-5, the J call TRBJ1-1; D gene unclear. The germline gives CDR1 MNHEY, CDR2 SVGAGI. Trimming shortened V by 7 bases and J by 2 bases, and 11 bases separated the two germline ends. The length of the CDR3 is 13 residues. The CDR3 spells CASTLSQNTEAFF. The CDR3 bases are TGTGCCAGCACCCTCTCCCAAAACACTGAAGCTTTCTTT.

This CDR3 is CASSPQGEKLFF. In nucleotides, the CDR3 is TGTGCCAGCTCACCTCAGGGGGAAAAACTGTTTTTT. The chain couples TRBV18 to TRBJ1-4, with D perhaps matching TRBD1 (6 bases). Germline CDR1 KGHSH, CDR2 LQKENI. Trimming left V 3 bases short and J 8 bases short, with 7 bases between. This CDR3 comprises 12 residues. Using reference TRBV18 and TRBJ1-4 for the parts outside the CDR3, the full variable domain is NAGVMQNPRHLVRRRGQEARLRCSPMKGHSHVYWYRQLPEEGLKFMVYLQKENIIDESGMPKERFSAEFPKEGPSILRIQQVVRGDSAAYFCASSPQGEKLFFGSGTQLSVL.

The chain uses TRBV2 and TRBJ1-1, with D uncertain. Germline CDR1 is SNHLY and CDR2 is FYNNEI. Trimming left V 7 bases short and J 4 bases short, with 16 bases between. This CDR3 contains 14 residues. In nucleotides, the CDR3 is TGTGCCAGCACCCTGGGAGAAGGAAGCACTGAAGCTTTCTTT. This translates into CASTLGEGSTEAFF. Full variable domain (missing parts from reference TRBV2 and TRBJ1-1): EPEVTQTPSHQVTQMGQEVILRCVPISNHLYFYWYRQILGQKVEFLVSFYNNEISEKSEIFDDQFSVERPDGSNFTLKIRSTKLEDSAMYFCASTLGEGSTEAFFGQGTRLTVV.

The J gene is TRBJ2-7, the V gene TRBV5-6; 7 nucleotides line up with TRBD1. With V trimmed by 2 bases and J by 6 bases, 11 bases remained unmatched. The germline V gene has CDR1 SGHDT and CDR2 YYEEEE. The CDR3 has 15 residues. Here the CDR3 DNA reads TGTGCCAGCAGCTTAGGCCCGGGACAGCTCACCGAGCAGTACTTC. Protein: CASSLGPGQLTEQYF.

The V call is TRBV11-2, the J call TRBJ1-1; the D gene is possibly TRBD1 (6 bases). Trimming pared 6 bases from V and 4 bases from J, leaving 12 bases between. CDR1 is SGHAT and CDR2 is FQNNGV in the germline V gene. This CDR3 spans 13 amino acids. CDR3 DNA sequence: TGTGCCAGCAGACCGGGGGGCCCCACTGAAGCTTTCTTT. Translated, it gives CASRPGGPTEAFF.

The V call is TRBV5-1, the J call TRBJ1-1; D is possibly TRBD1 (5 bases). The V gene lost 4 bases and the J gene lost 0 bases, with 10 bases spanning the gap. Germline V CDR1 and CDR2: SGHRS, YFSETQ. This CDR3 spans 14 amino acids. The CDR3 here is CASSSQQVNTEAFF. CDR3 nucleotides: TGCGCCAGCAGCAGTCAACAGGTGAACACTGAAGCTTTCTTT.

The V gene is TRBV14, the J gene TRBJ1-6, with TRBD1 as a possible D gene (6 bases). This CDR3 has 13 amino acids. V dropped 4 bases and J dropped 6 bases, with 7 bases sitting between them. Germline V gene sequence: CDR1 SGHDN, CDR2 FVKESK. This CDR3 reads CASSPQGNSPLHF. Here the CDR3 DNA reads TGTGCCAGCAGCCCACAGGGTAATTCACCCCTCCACTTT.

This clone has only one observation. V is TRBV27 and J is TRBJ2-1; 12 bases match TRBD2. The CDR3 runs 18 residues. In germline, CDR1 is MNHEY, CDR2 SMNVEV (reference sequence). V gave up 2 bases and J gave up 0 bases; unmatched junction bases: 5. CDR3 nucleotide sequence: TGTGCCAGCAGTTTAACTAGCGGGGGGCCGAGCTCCTACAATGAGCAGTTCTTC. Protein: CASSLTSGGPSSYNEQFF.

The chain joins TRBV9 to TRBJ2-6, with 10 bases lining up with TRBD1. The CDR3 runs 18 residues. V lost 0 bases and J lost 2; bases outside the gene matches: 5. CDR1 SGDLS and CDR2 YYNGEE come from the germline V gene. This CDR3 is CASSVATGTGAGANVLTF. The CDR3 DNA follows: TGTGCCAGCAGCGTAGCCACCGGGACAGGGGCTGGGGCCAACGTCCTGACTTTC.

By sample share, this clone is medium-sized. The rearrangement uses TRBV12-3 or TRBV12-4 and TRBJ1-6; 10 bases are a match to TRBD1. This CDR3 contains 13 residues. Losses at the gene ends were 5 bases for V and 14 bases for J; bases not matched to a gene: 6. CDR3 coding DNA: TGTGCCAGCAGTCCGGGACAGGGGATTACCCTCCACTTT. Amino acid sequence: CASSPGQGITLHF.

This chain uses TRBV5-1 with TRBJ2-7; D gene uncertain. The V end was cut by 0 bases, the J end by 5 bases, with 6 bases between. The CDR3 consists of 12 residues. CDR1 SGHRS and CDR2 YFSETQ come from the germline V gene. The CDR3: CASSLGRDEQYF. CDR3 DNA: TGCGCCAGCAGCTTGGGTCGGGACGAGCAGTACTTC.

The genes are TRBV25-1 and TRBJ1-4; no clear D gene. Germline V gives CDR1 MGHDK, CDR2 SYGVNS. V was shortened by 3 bases and J by 6 bases, with 5 bases between the two germline ends. This CDR3 spans 12 amino acids. This chain's CDR3 is CASSEGYEKLFF. For the CDR3, the DNA is TGTGCCAGCAGTGAGGGGTATGAAAAACTGTTTTTT. Full variable domain (outside the CDR3, taken from reference TRBV25-1 and TRBJ1-4): EADIYQTPRYLVIGTGKKITLECSQTMGHDKMYWYQQDPGMELHLIHYSYGVNSTEKGDLSSESTVSRIRTEHFPLTLESARPSHTSQYLCASSEGYEKLFFGSGTQLSVL.

CDR3 loop: CASSLLEGFGEAFF. The CDR3 DNA follows: TGTGCCAGCAGCTTATTGGAAGGGTTTGGTGAAGCTTTCTTT. The V and J genes are TRBV11-2 and TRBJ1-1; no clear D. Germline-derived CDR1 and CDR2 are SGHAT and FQNNGV. The CDR3 contains 14 residues. V lost 2 bases to trimming and J lost 7 bases, with 14 bases between them.

The chain has TRBV10-3 and TRBJ2-6; 7 nucleotides line up with TRBD1. The V and J ends lost 0 bases and 0 bases, in that order; junction bases with no gene match: 8. Germline V gene lookup returns CDR1 ENHRY and CDR2 SYGVKD. The CDR3 is 19 residues long. This chain's CDR3 is CAISESGTADSSGANVLTF. DNA for the CDR3: TGTGCCATCAGTGAGTCGGGGACAGCCGATAGCTCTGGGGCCAACGTCCTGACTTTC.

This sequence joins TRBV30 and TRBJ1-2, with D hard to call. The germline V gene encodes CDR1 GTSNPN and CDR2 SVGIG (reference sequence). The germline V and J ends were trimmed by 1 base and 5 bases, with 14 bases remaining between them. The length of the CDR3 is 14 residues. CDR3 residues: CAWSGNPSHYGYTF. In DNA, the CDR3 is TGTGCCTGGAGTGGGAATCCTTCCCATTATGGCTACACCTTC.

This chain links TRBV5-5 with TRBJ2-7; TRBD2 matches at 9 bases. CDR3 length: 15 amino acids. The germline gives CDR1 SGHKS, CDR2 YYEKEE (reference sequence). V dropped 0 bases and J dropped 4; count of bases not matched to a gene: 5. The CDR3 DNA follows: TGTGCCAGCAGCTTGGTTAGCGGGAGTCAGTACGAGCAGTACTTC. Translated, it gives CASSLVSGSQYEQYF.

The chain recombines TRBV3-1 (or the pseudogene TRBV3-2) with TRBJ1-2; D may be TRBD1 (6 bases). This CDR3 spans 15 amino acids. V was trimmed by 4 bases and J by 7 bases, leaving 19 bases between them. Germline V gene sequence: CDR1 LGHDT, CDR2 YNNKEL (reference sequence). The CDR3 DNA reads as TGTGCCAGCAGCCGCTCCCGGGGGGGGCACGGTGGCTACACCTTC. Translated, it gives CASSRSRGGHGGYTF.

The rearrangement links TRBV28 to TRBJ2-5; 7 bases line up with TRBD1. Germline V CDR1 and CDR2: MDHEN, SYDVKM. The CDR3 is 15 residues long. With 1 base clipped from V and 5 bases from J, the junction kept 7 bases outside the gene matches. The DNA of the CDR3 is TGTGCCAGCAGTTTATTAACAGGGGAAAGGGAGACCCAGTACTTC. Translation: CASSLLTGERETQYF.

The chain recombines TRBV18 with TRBJ2-7; unclear D gene. Trimming removed 3 bases from V and 2 bases from J, with 11 bases in between. Looked up from germline, CDR1 is KGHSH and CDR2 is LQKENI. The CDR3 extends over 14 amino acids. CDR3 in DNA: TGTGCCAGCTCACCTCTTTCGCAGGCCTACGAGCAGTACTTC. Encoded protein: CASSPLSQAYEQYF.

The chain links TRBV11-2 to TRBJ2-1, with 10 bases fitting TRBD1. With 4 bases clipped from V and 12 bases from J, the junction kept 15 bases outside the gene matches. Germline V CDR1 and CDR2: SGHAT, FQNNGV. The CDR3 extends over 16 amino acids. The CDR3 nucleotides read TGTGCCAGCAGCTCCTCTCCGGGACAGGGGAGAATTGGGCAGTTCTTC. It yields the protein CASSSSPGQGRIGQFF.

This rearrangement joins TRBV18 to TRBJ1-1; D might be TRBD1 (5 bases). V was clipped by 3 bases and J by 1 base, with 15 bases between them. The CDR3 contains 16 residues. The V gene's germline CDR1 is KGHSH and CDR2 LQKENI. CDR3 nucleotides: TGTGCCAGCTCACCCCCAAATGCCCAGGGGAACACTGAAGCTTTCTTT. Its translation is CASSPPNAQGNTEAFF.